Below are 28 T cell receptor beta chains sequenced from a single sample in a study of breast tumors, draining lymph nodes, adjacent tissues. TCRdb redid the calling of the multiplex PCR reads with MiXCR, one entry per CDR3 protein. The table includes 200,000 or so distinct CDR3 sequences, roughly 31% detected once. Axillary draining lymph nodes of breast cancer patients supplied the node samples. Specimen: axillary lymph node tissue. The source of these receptors is a female donor with breast cancer. Some clones in this sample may be carry-over from other donors' samples.

This clonotype was detected ten times or more. The gene calls are TRBV12-3 or TRBV12-4 and TRBJ1-5; 11 nucleotides align to TRBD1. The CDR3 consists of 17 residues. Germline trimming cut 6 bases from V and 2 bases from J; bases unmatched to any gene: 9. CDR3 region: CASSRGQGVGGNQPQHF. The CDR3 DNA sequence: TGTGCCAGCAGCAGGGGACAGGGGGTAGGAGGCAATCAGCCCCAGCATTTT.

This clonotype was seen repeatedly, ten times or more. The chain couples TRBV11-1 to TRBJ2-5; D is possibly TRBD1 (6 bases). The CDR3 extends over 14 amino acids. CDR1 is SGHAT and CDR2 is FQDESV in the germline V gene (reference sequence). Trimming stripped 5 bases from V and 5 bases from J, with 15 bases between. The CDR3 region is CASSLGGGHETQYF. The DNA for the CDR3 is TGTGCCAGCAGCCTCGGTGGGGGCCACGAGACCCAGTACTTC.

This clonotype appeared a single time. DNA for the CDR3: TGTGCCAGCAGTGAAGATTGGGCCGGAGGGCAAGAGACCCAGTACTTC. Translating gives CASSEDWAGGQETQYF. This chain connects TRBV25-1 to TRBJ2-5; perhaps TRBD2 as D (6 bases). The CDR3 is 16 amino acids. Germline V lookup: CDR1 MGHDK, CDR2 SYGVNS. V lost 2 bases and J lost 2, with 15 bases in between.

This chain connects TRBV12-3 or TRBV12-4 to TRBJ2-4, with 11 bases identical to TRBD2. This CDR3 region has 21 residues. Losses at the gene ends were 7 bases for V and 0 bases for J; bases not matched to a gene: 20. CDR3 loop: CASTFRPWASGGTLAKNIQYF. The CDR3 coding sequence is TGTGCCAGCACCTTCAGACCGTGGGCTAGCGGGGGGACCTTAGCCAAAAACATTCAGTACTTC.

This clonotype was seen at least ten times. The genes are TRBV5-4 and TRBJ2-1; a possible D gene is TRBD2 (6 bases). Germline lookup yields CDR1 SGHNT and CDR2 YYREEE (reference sequence). The CDR3 consists of 13 residues. V lost 2 bases, J lost 8 bases, and 11 bases lay in between. The CDR3 nucleotides read TGTGCCAGCAGCTTCGGGGCTAGCGATGAGCAGTTCTTC. Amino acid sequence: CASSFGASDEQFF.

This clonotype has just a few counts. A much larger clone sits a single nucleotide away, making a read error possible. The chain has TRBV20-1 and TRBJ2-7; the D gene is possibly TRBD1 (6 bases). CDR1 and CDR2 (germline): DFQATT, SNEGSKA (reference sequence). This CDR3 has 12 residues. CDR3 sequence: CSANRVVDEPYF. Written as DNA, the CDR3 is TGCAGTGCTAACAGGGTAGTAGACGAGCCGTACTTC.

This clonotype was found many times. One junction end disagrees with the germline gene, perhaps due to a read error. V usage is TRBV11-2 and J usage is TRBJ2-3; a possible D gene is TRBD1 (6 bases). Germline loops: CDR1 SGHAT, CDR2 FQNNGV. CDR3 length: 13 residues. CDR3 loop: CASSLGAGDTVQF. DNA for the CDR3: TGTGCCAGCAGCTTAGGGGCAGGGGACACCGTACAATTT.

V is TRBV25-1 and J is TRBJ1-2, with D perhaps TRBD1 (5 bases). This CDR3 region has 13 residues. In germline, CDR1 is MGHDK, CDR2 SYGVNS. The germline V and J ends were trimmed by 8 bases and 8 bases, with 18 bases remaining between them. The DNA for the CDR3 is TGTGCCAGCGTTGTTCCGACAGAGGAGGGCTACACCTTC. This sequence encodes CASVVPTEEGYTF.

This clonotype was detected once. Here the CDR3 omits its conserved ending phenylalanine or tryptophan, so a read error is the likely source. Because the CDR3's place on the DNA is in doubt, the DNA is left out and the CDR3 is given as listed by TCRdb. The chain combines TRBV20-1 with TRBJ1-6. From germline, CDR1 is DFQATT and CDR2 SNEGSKA (reference sequence). The CDR3 is 8 residues long, counting both termini. The CDR3 loop reads CSARDGGP.

Comment on this clonotype: Mismatch with germline at one junction end may stem from a read error. The chain combines TRBV9 with TRBJ1-2, with D uncertain. Germline assignment: CDR1 SGDLS and CDR2 YYNGEE. The CDR3 runs to 15 residues. CDR3: CASSVATRAEYGSTF. Here the CDR3 DNA reads TGTGCCAGCAGCGTAGCTACAAGGGCGGAGTATGGCTCCACCTTC.

This clonotype has a count of ten or more. The rearrangement joins TRBV20-1 to TRBJ1-3; no clear D gene. This CDR3 spans 14 amino acids. With 1 base removed from V and 0 bases from J, the gap between germline ends came to 7 bases. From germline, CDR1 is DFQATT and CDR2 SNEGSKA (reference sequence). The CDR3 region has the DNA TGCAGTGCTAGAGCAGGTTTCTCTGGAAACACCATATATTTT. It specifies CSARAGFSGNTIYF.

This clonotype was observed at least ten times. The chain links TRBV28 to TRBJ2-7; 16 positions match TRBD2. The V gene's germline CDR1 is MDHEN and CDR2 SYDVKM. J lost 10 bases, V lost 6 bases, and 6 bases had no gene match. This CDR3 spans 14 amino acids. The CDR3 coding sequence is TGTGCCAGCAGCACCGGGACTAGCGGGAGGGCTCAGTACTTC. Protein product: CASSTGTSGRAQYF.

This clonotype was detected ten times or more. The V gene is TRBV6-6, the J gene TRBJ1-5; D is uncertain. Per germline, CDR1 MNHNY and CDR2 SVGAGI (reference sequence). This CDR3 is 13 amino acids long. V was shortened by 7 bases and J by 1 base, with 8 bases between the two germline ends. CDR3 sequence (DNA): TGTGCCAGCACCCTATCCAGCAATCAGCCCCAGCATTTT. It translates to CASTLSSNQPQHF.

This clonotype was counted ten times or more. The chain recombines TRBV10-2 with TRBJ2-7; the match to TRBD1 covers 9 bases. Germline V gene data show CDR1 as WSHSY and CDR2 as SAAADI. This CDR3 has 12 amino acids. V lost 1 base, J lost 12 bases, and 4 bases stayed unmatched. CDR3 nucleotide sequence: TGCGCCAGCAGTGAGTTGGACAGGGGCCCGTACTTC. Amino acid sequence: CASSELDRGPYF.

This clonotype was observed at least ten times. CDR3 coding DNA: TGTGCCAGCAGCTCGGTAGGGGGGGCTTACAATGAGCAGTTCTTC. Protein product: CASSSVGGAYNEQFF. The chain joins TRBV7-2 to TRBJ2-1; tentatively, D is TRBD2 (7 bases). The CDR3 spans 15 residues. Germline values: CDR1 SGHTA, CDR2 FQGNSA. V lost 4 bases and J 4 bases, leaving 14 bases between the germline ends.

As for this clonotype: Because the CDR3 is missing its conserved closing phenylalanine or tryptophan, this is likely a read error. V gene TRBV9 combines with J gene TRBJ2-5; D is unresolved. The CDR3 is 13 amino acids. The V and J ends lost 4 bases and 1 base respectively, with 8 bases between them. Germline V gives CDR1 SGDLS, CDR2 YYNGEE. The CDR3 protein is CASSSHSQETQYS. In DNA form, the CDR3 reads TGTGCCAGCAGCTCTCACTCCCAAGAGACCCAGTACTCC.

This clonotype occurred many times. V gene TRBV19 combines with J gene TRBJ1-2; 7 bases align to TRBD1. The germline gives CDR1 LNHDA, CDR2 SQIVND (reference sequence). V dropped 6 bases and J dropped 4; count of bases not matched to a gene: 5. The CDR3 is 13 residues long. This CDR3 is CASRPGGLYGYTF. CDR3 coding DNA: TGTGCCAGTAGGCCAGGGGGTCTCTATGGCTACACCTTC.

This clonotype has ten or more counts. The CDR3 DNA reads as TGTGCCAGCACCGGAGTCGGGGGTCCGGGCTATGGCTACACCTTC. It yields the protein CASTGVGGPGYGYTF. This rearrangement joins TRBV6-5 to TRBJ1-2; TRBD1 might be the D (5 bases). There are 15 residues in the CDR3. V lost 7 bases to trimming and J lost 4 bases, with 19 bases between them. The V gene's germline CDR1 is MNHEY and CDR2 SVGAGI.

This clonotype was counted between two and nine times. A read error may explain this, as a much larger clone is one base away. This chain connects TRBV9 to TRBJ2-5; 14 nucleotides align to TRBD2. Germline V gene data show CDR1 as SGDLS and CDR2 as YYNGEE. The CDR3 consists of 17 residues. CDR3 in DNA: TGTGCCAGCAGCTCCGGACTAGCGGGGGGACTACAAGCGACCCAGTACTTC. Its protein product is CASSSGLAGGLQATQYF.

At least ten counts were recorded for this clonotype. The rearrangement joins TRBV5-6 to TRBJ2-1, with TRBD1 identical over 7 bases. V dropped 1 base and J dropped 9; count of bases not matched to a gene: 10. CDR1 is SGHDT, CDR2 YYEEEE, per germline. This CDR3 region has 15 residues. The CDR3 loop is CASSLLETGTVEQFF. The CDR3 DNA follows: TGTGCCAGCAGCTTGTTGGAGACAGGGACGGTTGAGCAGTTCTTC.

Remarks on this clonotype: An end of the junction differs from the germline gene, which may be a read error. The chain has TRBV13 and TRBJ1-6; TRBD1 might be the D (6 bases). The CDR3 length is 14 residues. CDR1 is PRHDT and CDR2 is FYEKMQ in the germline V gene (reference sequence). The CDR3 bases are TGTGCCAGCAGCTTGACAGGACTCAATTTACCCCTCCACTTT. It is translated as CASSLTGLNLPLHF.

Remarks on this clonotype: Likely a read error: the CDR3 ends without its conserved phenylalanine or tryptophan. The chain couples TRBV20-1 to TRBJ2-5; D gene unclear. The CDR3 loop spans 8 amino acids. Trimming left V 2 bases short and J 11 bases short, with 3 bases between. Germline lookup yields CDR1 DFQATT and CDR2 SNEGSKA (reference sequence). The CDR3 DNA reads TGCAGTGCTAGACAGCAGTACTGC. Amino acids: CSARQQYC.

The chain combines TRBV30 with TRBJ2-3; 11 positions match TRBD2. V gave up 1 base and J gave up 8 bases; unmatched junction bases: 14. The CDR3 consists of 17 residues. Germline CDR1 reads GTSNPN; CDR2 reads SVGIG (reference sequence). The CDR3 DNA reads as TGTGCCTGGAGTGCCTCGATCTTAGCGGGGGGGCTTGGTACGCAGTATTTT. Its translation is CAWSASILAGGLGTQYF. The entire variable domain, with the rest obtained from reference TRBV30 and TRBJ2-3, is as follows: SQTIHQWPATLVQPVGSPLSLECTVEGTSNPNLYWYRQAAGRGLQLLFYSVGIGQISSEVPQNLSASRPQDRQFILSSKKLLLSDSGFYLCAWSASILAGGLGTQYFGPGTRLTVL.

This clonotype was seen repeatedly, ten times or more. The chain is built from TRBV20-1 and TRBJ2-5; D is perhaps TRBD1 (5 bases). Between the trimmed V and J ends, which lost 6 bases and 2 bases, there was a span of 13 bases. The CDR3 contains 13 residues. Germline-derived CDR1 and CDR2 are DFQATT and SNEGSKA (reference sequence). CDR3 protein: CSAQGQGQETQYF. The CDR3, as DNA: TGCAGTGCCCAAGGGCAGGGTCAAGAGACCCAGTACTTC.

This clonotype was counted many times. V and J are TRBV3-1 and TRBJ2-3; D not certain. Germline V gives CDR1 LGHDT, CDR2 YNNKEL (reference sequence). V gave up 4 bases and J gave up 4 bases, with 15 bases separating them. The CDR3 is made up of 15 amino acids. This chain's CDR3 is CASSPDPAWSDTQYF. Here the CDR3 DNA reads TGTGCCAGCAGCCCCGACCCAGCTTGGTCAGATACGCAGTATTTT.

As for this clonotype: An end of the junction does not agree with germline; a read error may underlie this. The rearrangement joins TRBV6-5 to TRBJ2-3; 8 bases are shared with TRBD2. This CDR3 contains 15 residues. The germline V gene has CDR1 MNHEY and CDR2 SVGAGI. The CDR3 nucleotides read TGTGCCAGCAGTCCGGGGAGCGGGAGCACAGATGCGCAGTATTTT. Protein product: CASSPGSGSTDAQYF.

This clonotype was seen only a few times. A read error is possible here, since a much larger clone lies one base away. A read error is likely, as this CDR3 ends without the conserved phenylalanine or tryptophan. The chain has TRBV3-1 and TRBJ1-6; D remains ambiguous. The CDR3 is 13 amino acids. In germline, CDR1 is LGHDT, CDR2 YNNKEL (reference sequence). V was shortened by 1 base and J by 8 bases, with 6 bases between the two germline ends. The CDR3 loop reads CASSQGWDSPLHS. The CDR3 DNA sequence: TGTGCCAGCAGCCAAGGATGGGATTCACCCCTCCACTCT.

This clonotype appeared many times. CDR3 amino acids: CASNQRAGELFF. The CDR3 DNA is TGTGCCAGCAACCAAAGGGCCGGGGAGCTGTTTTTT. The chain couples TRBV12-3 or TRBV12-4 to TRBJ2-2; no clear D gene. Trimming removed 7 bases at V and 6 bases at J, with 9 bases between. CDR3 length: 12 residues.